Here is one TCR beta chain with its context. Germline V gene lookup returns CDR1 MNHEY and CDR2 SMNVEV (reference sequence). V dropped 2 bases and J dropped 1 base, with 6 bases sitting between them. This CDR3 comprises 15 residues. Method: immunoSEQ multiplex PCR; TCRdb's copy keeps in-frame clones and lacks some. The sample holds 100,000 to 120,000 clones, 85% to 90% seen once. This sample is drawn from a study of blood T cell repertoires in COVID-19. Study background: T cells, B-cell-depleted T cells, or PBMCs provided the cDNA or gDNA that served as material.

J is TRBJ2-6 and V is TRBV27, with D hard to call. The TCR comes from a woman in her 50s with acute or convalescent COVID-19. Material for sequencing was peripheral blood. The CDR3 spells CASSLVESGANVLTF. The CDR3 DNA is TGTGCCAGCAGTTTAGTAGAATCTGGGGCCAACGTCCTGACTTTC.